The 28 T cell receptor beta chains reported below all come from one sample, sequenced in a study of T cells in Graves' hyperthyroidism and ophthalmopathy. The investigators amplified TCR beta CDR3 regions from RNA transcripts. When the TCR CDR3 underwent first-round RT-PCR, the HTBI primer set was used. TCRdb called the multiplex PCR reads again in MiXCR, with one record for every CDR3 protein. Among hundreds of thousands of distinct CDR3 sequences listed, 15% to 20% were seen once. Sequenced: blood. These receptor sequences come from a woman aged 40 to 55 with Graves' ophthalmopathy.

At least ten counts were recorded for this clonotype. The chain uses TRBV20-1 and TRBJ2-1; 8 positions agree with TRBD2. CDR1 is DFQATT, CDR2 SNEGSKA, per germline (reference sequence). The CDR3 runs 15 residues. V lost 3 bases, J lost 6 bases, and 10 bases stayed unmatched. The CDR3 protein is CSARDFSGTSNEQFF. CDR3 coding DNA: TGCAGTGCTAGGGATTTTAGCGGGACTTCCAATGAGCAGTTCTTC.

At least ten counts were recorded for this clonotype. The chain employs TRBV28 and TRBJ2-5; 12 bases are shared with TRBD1. The germline CDR1 and CDR2 sequences are MDHEN and SYDVKM. There are 16 residues in the CDR3. Trimming removed 4 bases from V and 7 bases from J; junction bases left unmatched: 10. For the CDR3, the DNA is TGTGCCAGCAGTTCCGGGACAGGGGGCGGTTTATCGACCCAGTACTTC. Translating it yields CASSSGTGGGLSTQYF.

This clonotype was detected ten times or more. This chain uses TRBV2 with TRBJ1-2; TRBD1 might be the D (5 bases). The CDR3 runs to 15 residues. V dropped 6 bases and J dropped 0 bases, with 14 bases sitting between them. Germline values: CDR1 SNHLY, CDR2 FYNNEI. CDR3 sequence: CASRKETATNYGYTF. The DNA of the CDR3 is TGTGCCAGCAGAAAAGAGACAGCCACTAACTATGGCTACACCTTC.

A few counts support this clonotype. A junction end diverges from the germline sequence, so it may reflect a read error. V is TRBV20-1 and J is TRBJ2-1; 8 nucleotides align to TRBD2. This CDR3 spans 14 amino acids. Per germline, CDR1 DFQATT and CDR2 SNEGSKA (reference sequence). In DNA form, the CDR3 reads TGCAGTGCTAGGCCGGGACTAGACTACAATGGGCAGTTCTTC. This translates into CSARPGLDYNGQFF.

The CDR3 nucleotides read TGTGCCGTTTACTACTACTGGGACCAGCCCCAGCATTTT. This codes for CAVYYYWDQPQHF. V usage is TRBV5-5 and J usage is TRBJ1-5, with a weak D call TRBD1 (5 bases). There are 13 residues in the CDR3. Germline assignment: CDR1 SGHKS and CDR2 YYEKEE (reference sequence). V lost 10 bases and J lost 7, with 18 bases in between.

Many counts were recorded for this clonotype. The chain has TRBV20-1 and TRBJ2-7, with D perhaps matching TRBD1 or TRBD2 (5 bases each). V dropped 0 bases and J dropped 2 bases, with 17 bases sitting between them. Germline CDR1 reads DFQATT; CDR2 reads SNEGSKA (reference sequence). The CDR3 spans 16 residues. In DNA, the CDR3 is TGCAGTGCTAGAGATAGGGGCGGGCCCCTCCCCTACGAGCAGTACTTC. Its protein is CSARDRGGPLPYEQYF.

The sample holds many counts of this clonotype. V is TRBV2 and J is TRBJ2-3, with a possible D match to TRBD2 (5 bases). The CDR3 sequence is 15 residues long. V lost 4 bases and J lost 6, with 17 bases in between. Germline CDR1 reads SNHLY; CDR2 reads FYNNEI. The CDR3 here is CASSVSASSLDTQYF. The CDR3 DNA reads as TGTGCCAGCAGTGTATCGGCTAGCAGTTTGGATACGCAGTATTTT.

This clonotype was seen more than once but under ten times. The J gene is TRBJ2-1, the V gene TRBV12-3 or TRBV12-4; tentatively, D is TRBD2 (7 bases). The CDR3 length is 15 residues. With 4 bases removed from V and 6 bases from J, the gap between germline ends came to 16 bases. CDR3 sequence: CASSSVGGPGNEQFF. The CDR3 bases are TGTGCCAGCAGTTCTGTGGGGGGGCCTGGCAATGAGCAGTTCTTC.

The chain combines TRBV2 with TRBJ2-2; D might be TRBD2 (5 bases). Trimming took off 4 bases at V and 2 bases at J, with 11 bases between the two ends. Germline values: CDR1 SNHLY, CDR2 FYNNEI. The CDR3 extends over 15 amino acids. CDR3 sequence (DNA): TGTGCCAGCAGTGTAGTCGGGATAAACACCGGGGAGCTGTTTTTT. Its translation: CASSVVGINTGELFF.

The sample holds many counts of this clonotype. The rearrangement joins TRBV3-1 to TRBJ1-4, with 10 bases that match TRBD1. CDR3 length: 17 amino acids. Per the germline V gene, CDR1 is LGHDT and CDR2 is YNNKEL (reference sequence). With 3 bases clipped from V and 1 base from J, the junction kept 5 bases outside the gene matches. The CDR3 sequence is CASSHRQGALTNEKLFF. The DNA for the CDR3 is TGTGCCAGCAGCCACCGACAGGGGGCGTTAACTAATGAAAAACTGTTTTTT.

This clonotype was seen more than once but under ten times. V is TRBV5-1 and J is TRBJ2-1; D may correspond to TRBD1 or TRBD2 (6 bases each). Trimming took 4 bases from V and 3 from J, leaving 23 bases between them. CDR3 length: 18 amino acids. Germline V gives CDR1 SGHRS, CDR2 YFSETQ. Here the CDR3 reads CASSASRGASLSYNEQFF. Here the CDR3 DNA reads TGCGCCAGCAGCGCCTCGAGGGGGGCTAGCCTCAGCTACAATGAGCAGTTCTTC.

Many counts were recorded for this clonotype. V gene TRBV20-1 combines with J gene TRBJ1-5; maybe TRBD1 (6 bases). CDR1 and CDR2 from the germline V gene are DFQATT and SNEGSKA (reference sequence). The V end lost 6 bases, the J end lost 0 bases, and 18 bases lay between the germline ends. The CDR3 is made up of 16 amino acids. CDR3 sequence reads: CSASLPTGNSNQPQHF. The CDR3 DNA follows: TGCAGTGCCTCACTCCCGACAGGTAATAGCAATCAGCCCCAGCATTTT.

The rearrangement uses TRBV20-1 and TRBJ2-7; weak D call: TRBD2 (6 bases). The length of the CDR3 is 13 residues. Trimming took off 6 bases at V and 0 bases at J, with 12 bases between the two ends. Germline CDR1 reads DFQATT; CDR2 reads SNEGSKA (reference sequence). CDR3 region: CSALATSSYEQYF. CDR3 DNA sequence: TGCAGTGCCCTCGCGACTAGCTCCTACGAGCAGTACTTC.

The table lists this clonotype with many counts. The CDR3 nucleotides are TGCAGTGCTAGAGTAGCCATGAACACTGAAGCTTTCTTT. The encoded protein is CSARVAMNTEAFF. V gene TRBV20-1 combines with J gene TRBJ1-1; D uncertain. From germline, CDR1 is DFQATT and CDR2 SNEGSKA (reference sequence). The CDR3 covers 13 residues. Trimming removed 1 base at V and 0 bases at J, with 6 bases between.

The V call is TRBV18, the J call TRBJ2-7; no firm D call. The germline CDR1 and CDR2 sequences are KGHSH and LQKENI. The CDR3 spans 14 residues. Trimming cost V 3 bases and J 3 bases, with 12 bases left between them. The CDR3 region is CASSPEERFYEQYF. The CDR3 nucleotides are TGTGCCAGCTCACCCGAGGAACGCTTCTACGAGCAGTACTTC.

This clonotype was detected a few times. The chain has TRBV28 and TRBJ2-2; D perhaps matches TRBD2 (5 bases). Trimming cost V 5 bases and J 5 bases, with 9 bases left between them. CDR1 is MDHEN and CDR2 is SYDVKM in the germline V gene. The CDR3 is made up of 13 amino acids. CDR3 protein: CASSPGSTGELFF. In nucleotides, the CDR3 is TGTGCCAGCAGTCCGGGGAGTACCGGGGAGCTGTTTTTT.

In its sample, this clonotype was seen many times. This chain connects TRBV7-9 to TRBJ1-1, with 7 bases fitting TRBD1. The CDR3 has 15 amino acids. Looked up from germline, CDR1 is SEHNR and CDR2 is FQNEAQ (reference sequence). Trimming removed 5 bases from V and 0 bases from J; junction bases left unmatched: 6. The DNA of the CDR3 is TGTGCCAGCAGCGCTTACAGGGGCATGAACACTGAAGCTTTCTTT. This codes for CASSAYRGMNTEAFF.

This clonotype came up many times. The chain uses TRBV12-3 or TRBV12-4 and TRBJ2-7; weak D call: TRBD1 (5 bases). The CDR3 consists of 14 residues. V dropped 6 bases and J dropped 4 bases, with 16 bases sitting between them. The chain's CDR3 is CASRPGLRTYEQYF. For the CDR3, the DNA is TGTGCCAGCAGGCCGGGCCTCCGGACATACGAGCAGTACTTC.

This clonotype was recorded many times. The gene calls are TRBV7-2 and TRBJ1-2, with TRBD1 matching 8 bases. The V gene's germline CDR1 is SGHTA and CDR2 FQGNSA. V shed 5 bases and J 3 bases; nucleotides not matched to a gene: 11. The CDR3 is made up of 16 amino acids. The CDR3 DNA follows: TGTGCCAGCAGCCTATCCGGACAGGGAATTTACTATGGCTACACCTTC. Translation: CASSLSGQGIYYGYTF.

At least ten counts were recorded for this clonotype. DNA for the CDR3: TGTGCCAGCAGCCAAGATCCCCCCGCCGGGACAGGTCTCTCCTACGAGCAGTACTTC. Translating gives CASSQDPPAGTGLSYEQYF. V is TRBV3-1 and J is TRBJ2-7, with 8 bases that match TRBD1. The CDR3 loop spans 19 amino acids. The J segment lost 0 bases and the V segment lost 0 bases, leaving 13 bases of the junction unmatched. Germline assignment: CDR1 LGHDT and CDR2 YNNKEL (reference sequence).

In its sample, this clonotype was seen many times. This chain links TRBV7-8 with TRBJ2-1; 12 positions match TRBD2. Germline V gene lookup returns CDR1 SGHVS and CDR2 FQNEAQ. V trimming: 6 bases; J trimming: 11 bases; junction bases outside the gene matches: 8. This CDR3 comprises 14 residues. The CDR3, as DNA: TGTGCCAGCAGTGAACTAGCGGGGGGAACTAAGCAGTTCTTC. Translated: CASSELAGGTKQFF.

The chain is built from TRBV20-1 and TRBJ2-4; 7 bases fit TRBD2. Germline CDR1 reads DFQATT; CDR2 reads SNEGSKA (reference sequence). CDR3 size: 16 residues. The V and J ends lost 7 bases and 1 base, in that order; junction bases with no gene match: 13. The CDR3 here is CSVGASGGGAKNIQYF. CDR3 coding DNA: TGCAGTGTTGGAGCTAGCGGAGGTGGGGCCAAAAACATTCAGTACTTC.

This clonotype was seen a handful of times. This rearrangement joins TRBV27 to TRBJ2-7, with 9 nucleotides matching TRBD2. This CDR3 has 13 residues. Germline CDR1 reads MNHEY; CDR2 reads SMNVEV (reference sequence). Losses at the gene ends were 9 bases for V and 1 base for J; bases not matched to a gene: 4. In nucleotides, the CDR3 is TGTGCCAGTCGACTAGCGGCTTCCTACGAGCAGTACTTC. Translated, it gives CASRLAASYEQYF.

DNA of the CDR3: TGTGCCAGTGTTCCCAGGGGGAAGAACACTGAAGCTTTCTTT. Translated: CASVPRGKNTEAFF. The chain carries TRBV19 and TRBJ1-1, with 7 positions matching TRBD1. The V segment lost 8 bases and the J segment 1 base; nucleotides outside the gene matches: 7. Looked up from germline, CDR1 is LNHDA and CDR2 is SQIVND (reference sequence). CDR3 length: 14 amino acids.

The CDR3 spells CASWPGTDNEQFF. CDR3 bases: TGTGCCAGCTGGCCTGGGACGGACAATGAGCAGTTCTTC. The chain carries TRBV6-1 and TRBJ2-1, with D perhaps matching TRBD1 or TRBD2 (5 bases each). The V end was cut by 8 bases, the J end by 5 bases, with 13 bases between. CDR3 size: 13 residues. Germline V gives CDR1 MNHNS, CDR2 SASEGT.

The rearrangement uses TRBV5-8 and TRBJ2-2; D may be TRBD1 or TRBD2 (5 bases each). V was shortened by 3 bases and J by 5 bases, with 11 bases between the two germline ends. Germline V gene lookup returns CDR1 SGHTS and CDR2 YDEGEE. The CDR3 runs 14 residues. The CDR3 DNA reads as TGTGCCAGCAGCTACCCGGGGCGAACCGGGGAGCTGTTTTTT. Translation gives CASSYPGRTGELFF. Looking up the rest from reference TRBV5-8 and TRBJ2-2 gives the full variable domain: EAGVTQSPTHLIKTRGQQATLRCSPISGHTSVYWYQQALGLGLQFLLWYDEGEERNRGNFPPRFSGRQFPNYSSELNVNALELEDSALYLCASSYPGRTGELFFGEGSRLTVL.

This clonotype was seen only a few times. V gene TRBV7-2 combines with J gene TRBJ1-5; D unclear. The germline CDR1 and CDR2 sequences are SGHTA and FQGNSA. This CDR3 is 16 amino acids long. The V end lost 3 bases, the J end lost 0 bases, and 12 bases lay between the germline ends. CDR3 nucleotides: TGTGCCAGCAGCTTCGGATCAGCTCCTAGCAATCAGCCCCAGCATTTT. Amino acids: CASSFGSAPSNQPQHF.

In this sample, this clonotype turned up many times. This rearrangement joins TRBV20-1 to TRBJ2-7, with unresolved D. Germline V gene sequence: CDR1 DFQATT, CDR2 SNEGSKA (reference sequence). V lost 5 bases, J lost 3 bases, and 11 bases lay in between. The CDR3 has 12 residues. The CDR3 DNA reads as TGCAGTGCTCCCGACACATACTACGAGCAGTACTTC. Translated: CSAPDTYYEQYF.